Listed here are 20 T cell receptor beta chains from one sample, sequenced in a study of T cells in localized non-small cell lung cancer. Assay used: immunoSEQ multiplex PCR; TCRdb lists only in-frame clones, some missing. Altogether tens of thousands of clones are present, 88% being singletons, with the ten largest covering 20% to 25%. The sequencing here drew on peripheral blood, taken before any cancer treatment. Every receptor here comes from a woman aged 35 to 75 with stage I squamous cell lung carcinoma.

CDR3 loop: CASSLRLANEQYF. CDR3 in DNA: TGTGCCAGCAGTCTCAGACTAGCGAACGAGCAGTACTTC. J is TRBJ2-7 and V is TRBV27, with 8 bases matching TRBD2. V lost 5 bases to trimming and J lost 5 bases; unmatched junction nucleotides: 5. Germline V gene lookup returns CDR1 MNHEY and CDR2 SMNVEV (reference sequence). This CDR3 has 13 amino acids.

The V and J genes are TRBV2 and TRBJ1-5, with a tentative D call TRBD1 (5 bases). The V end was cut by 4 bases, the J end by 2 bases, with 15 bases between. Germline V gene lookup returns CDR1 SNHLY and CDR2 FYNNEI. The CDR3 extends over 16 amino acids. DNA for the CDR3: TGTGCCAGCAGTGTGGGGGATCTGGCCGGCAATCAGCCCCAGCATTTT. Protein sequence: CASSVGDLAGNQPQHF.

The chain is built from TRBV21-1 and TRBJ1-2. TRBV21-1 is tagged as a pseudogene. This CDR3 is 14 amino acids long. CDR3 DNA: TGTGCCAGCAGCAATCGTAAAAGGACCCATGGCTACACCTTC. Translating it yields CASSNRKRTHGYTF.

The J gene is TRBJ1-1, the V gene TRBV5-4; TRBD1 matches at 9 bases. The CDR3 is made up of 15 amino acids. The V segment lost 4 bases and the J segment 3 bases; nucleotides outside the gene matches: 7. From germline, CDR1 is SGHNT and CDR2 YYREEE (reference sequence). The CDR3, as DNA: TGTGCCAGCAGCCCCCCGGGACAGGGTGACACTGAAGCTTTCTTT. The encoded protein is CASSPPGQGDTEAFF.

The V gene is TRBV5-1, the J gene TRBJ2-5; 8 bases are a match to TRBD1. CDR1 is SGHRS, CDR2 YFSETQ, per germline. This CDR3 has 15 residues. Unmatched junction bases numbered 12, after V lost 6 bases and J lost 5 bases. This chain's CDR3 is CASNLGSGGEETQYF. CDR3 DNA sequence: TGCGCCAGCAATTTGGGCTCAGGGGGCGAGGAGACCCAGTACTTC.

This clone has more than one count but fewer than ten. The CDR3 loop reads CASRADRGSRNSPLHF. CDR3 sequence (DNA): TGTGCCAGTAGAGCGGACAGGGGATCGCGTAATTCACCCCTCCACTTT. The V and J genes are TRBV19 and TRBJ1-6; 9 nucleotides line up with TRBD1. The CDR3 loop spans 16 amino acids. The V gene end was trimmed by 6 bases and the J gene end by 6 bases; junction bases not matched to a gene: 9. In germline, CDR1 is LNHDA, CDR2 SQIVND (reference sequence).

V usage is TRBV7-9 and J usage is TRBJ2-7, with 8 bases lining up with TRBD2. With V trimmed by 8 bases and J by 1 base, 10 bases remained unmatched. Germline V gene sequence: CDR1 SEHNR, CDR2 FQNEAQ (reference sequence). This CDR3 region has 15 residues. The CDR3 region has the DNA TGTGCCAGCTATATTACTCGGGGGGGATCCTACGAGCAGTACTTC. Its translation is CASYITRGGSYEQYF.

The gene calls are TRBV6-1 and TRBJ1-3; D is unresolved. The CDR3 is made up of 16 amino acids. Per germline, CDR1 MNHNS and CDR2 SASEGT. Trimming stripped 1 base from V and 3 bases from J, with 13 bases between. CDR3 coding DNA: TGTGCCAGCAGTGAAGTTGGACGGGGTGGTGGAAACACCATATATTTT. This translates into CASSEVGRGGGNTIYF.

V and J are TRBV25-1 and TRBJ1-1, with 7 bases aligning to TRBD1. V was pared by 4 bases and J by 1 base, with 9 bases of the junction left unmatched. Germline values: CDR1 MGHDK, CDR2 SYGVNS. The CDR3 is 16 amino acids. CDR3 residues: CASSAFLTGTNTEAFF. The CDR3 coding sequence is TGTGCCAGCAGTGCTTTCCTGACAGGGACGAACACTGAAGCTTTCTTT.

This chain joins TRBV5-1 and TRBJ1-2; D gene ambiguous. There are 15 residues in the CDR3. Germline values: CDR1 SGHRS, CDR2 YFSETQ. The V and J ends lost 4 bases and 1 base respectively, with 14 bases between them. The CDR3, as DNA: TGCGCCAGCAGCGGGTCGGGCTATTATAACTATGGCTACACCTTC. Amino acid sequence: CASSGSGYYNYGYTF.

The rearrangement joins TRBV9 to TRBJ1-3; D uncertain. The germline V gene encodes CDR1 SGDLS and CDR2 YYNGEE. This CDR3 comprises 15 residues. V lost 0 bases and J 6 bases, leaving 13 bases between the germline ends. CDR3 in DNA: TGTGCCAGCAGCGTAGGACCCGGGCCTCAAAACACCATATATTTT. The encoded protein is CASSVGPGPQNTIYF.

The chain carries TRBV11-3 and TRBJ1-2, with 8 bases fitting TRBD1. V gave up 2 bases and J gave up 8 bases; unmatched junction bases: 7. The V gene's germline CDR1 is SGHNT and CDR2 YENEEA. The CDR3 is 14 residues long. The CDR3 here is CASSLSGQGDGYTF. The CDR3 nucleotides read TGTGCCAGCAGCTTAAGCGGACAGGGAGACGGCTACACCTTC.

V and J are TRBV12-5 and TRBJ2-1, with 9 bases identical to TRBD1. Germline loops: CDR1 LGHNT, CDR2 FRNRAP. V was clipped by 0 bases and J by 9 bases; unmatched bases: 9. CDR3 length: 16 amino acids. The CDR3 coding sequence is TGTGCTAGTGGTTTGGTACAGGGACAGGGTTTATTTGAGCAGTTCTTC. Translation gives CASGLVQGQGLFEQFF.

The chain carries TRBV9 and TRBJ2-5, with 9 bases fitting TRBD1. The length of the CDR3 is 16 residues. V gave up 4 bases and J gave up 5 bases; unmatched junction bases: 12. CDR1 and CDR2 (germline): SGDLS, YYNGEE. The CDR3 DNA is TGTGCCAGCAGCCACGAACCGGGGACAGGGAGGGAGACCCAGTACTTC. Translation: CASSHEPGTGRETQYF. The whole variable domain, filled in from reference TRBV9 and TRBJ2-5, reads DSGVTQTPKHLITATGQRVTLRCSPRSGDLSVYWYQQSLDQGLQFLIQYYNGEERAKGNILERFSAQQFPDLHSELNLSSLELGDSALYFCASSHEPGTGRETQYFGPGTRLLVL.

The CDR3 sequence is CSVDAGGGTDTQYF. In DNA form, the CDR3 reads TGCAGCGTTGACGCGGGCGGGGGGACAGATACGCAGTATTTT. J is TRBJ2-3 and V is TRBV29-1, with 8 bases aligning to TRBD2. The CDR3 loop spans 14 amino acids. CDR1 and CDR2 (germline): SQVTM, ANQGSEA. The V and J ends lost 3 bases and 3 bases, in that order; junction bases with no gene match: 5.

Comment on this clone: The junction departs from the called germline gene at one end, perhaps through a read error. The V and J genes are TRBV28 and TRBJ2-5; D is ambiguous. Germline V CDR1 and CDR2: MDHEN, SYDVKM. CDR3 length: 13 amino acids. CDR3 DNA sequence: TGTGCCAGCAGTACCCGTCCTCTTGAGATCCAGTACTTC. It specifies CASSTRPLEIQYF. Looking up the rest from reference TRBV28 and TRBJ2-5 gives the full variable domain: DVKVTQSSRYLVKRTGEKVFLECVQDMDHENMFWYRQDPGLGLRLIYFSYDVKMKEKGDIPEGYSVSREKKERFSLILESASTNQTSMYLCASSTRPLEIQYFGPGTRLLVL.

As regards this clone: This sample includes further DNA sequences coding for the same CDR3. V gene TRBV18 combines with J gene TRBJ1-1; TRBD1 agrees at 12 bases. This CDR3 is 13 amino acids long. V was pared by 2 bases and J by 8 bases, with 0 bases of the junction left unmatched. In germline, CDR1 is KGHSH, CDR2 LQKENI. CDR3 in amino acids: CASSPGTGGEAFF. CDR3 sequence (DNA): TGTGCCAGCTCACCAGGGACAGGGGGCGAAGCTTTCTTT.

The chain joins TRBV5-4 to TRBJ1-5; 7 positions agree with TRBD1. Germline values: CDR1 SGHNT, CDR2 YYREEE (reference sequence). V dropped 4 bases and J dropped 7; count of bases not matched to a gene: 8. The CDR3 length is 14 residues. For the CDR3, the DNA is TGTGCCAGCAGCGCCGACAGGGTTGGGCAGCCCCAGCATTTT. This sequence encodes CASSADRVGQPQHF.

The rearrangement links TRBV19 to TRBJ1-1; 9 bases align to TRBD1. V lost 6 bases and J lost 1; bases outside the gene matches: 9. This CDR3 spans 16 amino acids. Germline assignment: CDR1 LNHDA and CDR2 SQIVND (reference sequence). The CDR3 DNA follows: TGTGCCAGTAGGCCGGGACAGGGTTACAAGAACACTGAAGCTTTCTTT. This encodes CASRPGQGYKNTEAFF. Based on the CDR3 plus reference TRBV19 and TRBJ1-1, the full variable domain is DGGITQSPKYLFRKEGQNVTLSCEQNLNHDAMYWYRQDPGQGLRLIYYSQIVNDFQKGDIAEGYSVSREKKESFPLTVTSAQKNPTAFYLCASRPGQGYKNTEAFFGQGTRLTVV.

V is TRBV30 and J is TRBJ1-1, with TRBD1 matching over 7 bases. The V gene end was trimmed by 3 bases and the J gene end by 5 bases; junction bases not matched to a gene: 0. The CDR3 is 11 amino acids. Germline lookup yields CDR1 GTSNPN and CDR2 SVGIG (reference sequence). In DNA form, the CDR3 reads TGTGCCTGGAGGGACAGGACTGAAGCTTTCTTT. It translates to CAWRDRTEAFF.